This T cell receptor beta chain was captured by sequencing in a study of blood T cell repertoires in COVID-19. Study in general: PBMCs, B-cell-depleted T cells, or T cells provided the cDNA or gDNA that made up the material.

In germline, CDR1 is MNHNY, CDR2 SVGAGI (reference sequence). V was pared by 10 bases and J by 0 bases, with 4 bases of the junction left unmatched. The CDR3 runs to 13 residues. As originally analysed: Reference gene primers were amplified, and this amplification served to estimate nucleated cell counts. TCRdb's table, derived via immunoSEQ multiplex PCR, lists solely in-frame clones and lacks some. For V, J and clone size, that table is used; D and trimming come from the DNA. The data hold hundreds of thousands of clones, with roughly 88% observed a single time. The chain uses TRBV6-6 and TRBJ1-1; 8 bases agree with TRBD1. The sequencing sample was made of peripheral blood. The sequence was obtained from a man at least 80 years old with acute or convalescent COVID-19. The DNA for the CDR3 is TGTGCCATTGTACAGGGGGTGAACACTGAAGCTTTCTTT. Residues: CAIVQGVNTEAFF.